A single TCR beta chain is shown here with its context. The antigen is not known. This record comes from a study of T cell responses to AZD1222 COVID-19 vaccine. Notes on the study in general: Baseline serostatus was positive in only a handful of AZD1222 recipients. Reportedly, nearly half of unique spike TCRs recognized epitopes outside B.1.351/B.1.1.7 mutations. Spike as a whole was targeted by vaccine-associated CD4 TCRs, dominant at 160-218 and 743-854. After the peak T cell response, and only then, were repertoires sampled.

This CDR3 has 11 amino acids. The V gene's germline CDR1 is MDHEN and CDR2 SYDVKM. V lost 1 base to trimming and J lost 10 bases, with 5 bases between them. Clones were read by immunoSEQ multiplex PCR, and TCRdb kept only the in-frame ones, dropping some. The sample carries about 140,000 clones, 92% recorded once. This sequence was found in an adult who received the AZD1222 COVID-19 vaccine. The chain couples TRBV28 to TRBJ2-1; D remains unclear. Material: peripheral blood, obtained 28 days after the second AZD1222 dose. CDR3 sequence reads: CASSLSREQFF. CDR3 DNA sequence: TGTGCCAGCAGTTTATCTAGAGAGCAGTTCTTC. Based on the CDR3 plus reference TRBV28 and TRBJ2-1, the full variable domain is DVKVTQSSRYLVKRTGEKVFLECVQDMDHENMFWYRQDPGLGLRLIYFSYDVKMKEKGDIPEGYSVSREKKERFSLILESASTNQTSMYLCASSLSREQFFGPGTRLTVL.